This T cell receptor (beta chain) appears in the sequencing data of a study of shared clonotypes between healthy human individuals. The count of this clone is one. The table came from immunoSEQ multiplex PCR; TCRdb's copy has only in-frame clones and leaves some out. The sample includes approximately 2.5 million clones, approximately 90% seen only once; the top ten take over 0.12%. V lost 4 bases and J lost 5; bases outside the gene matches: 9. The CDR3 contains 15 residues. Germline-derived CDR1 and CDR2 are SGHRS and YFSETQ. The chain uses TRBV5-1 and TRBJ2-3; 8 bases map to TRBD2. The sequence was collected from a young man in good health. Sequenced material: naive CD4+ T cells sorted from blood. Subset of the sample: CD45RA+ positively selected. The CDR3 is CASSPEGGRRDTQYF. DNA for the CDR3: TGCGCCAGCAGCCCTGAGGGCGGGAGGAGAGATACGCAGTATTTT.